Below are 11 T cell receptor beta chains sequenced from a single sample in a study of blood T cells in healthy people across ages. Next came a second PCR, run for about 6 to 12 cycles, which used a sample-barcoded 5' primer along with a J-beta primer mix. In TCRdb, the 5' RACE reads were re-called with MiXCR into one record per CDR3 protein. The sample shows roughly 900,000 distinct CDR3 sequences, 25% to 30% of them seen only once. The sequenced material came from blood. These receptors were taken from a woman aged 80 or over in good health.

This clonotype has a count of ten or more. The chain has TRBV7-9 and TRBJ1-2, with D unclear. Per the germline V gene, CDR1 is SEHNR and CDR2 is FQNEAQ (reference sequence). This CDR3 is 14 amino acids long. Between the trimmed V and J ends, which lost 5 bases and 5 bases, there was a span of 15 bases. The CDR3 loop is CASSPQTGEYGYTF. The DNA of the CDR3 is TGTGCCAGCAGCCCCCAGACGGGAGAGTATGGCTACACCTTC.

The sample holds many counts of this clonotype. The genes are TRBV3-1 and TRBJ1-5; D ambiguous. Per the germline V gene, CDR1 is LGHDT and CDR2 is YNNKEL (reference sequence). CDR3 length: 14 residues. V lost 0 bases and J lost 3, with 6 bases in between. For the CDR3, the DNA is TGTGCCAGCAGCCAAGATCCCCTCAATCAGCCCCAGCATTTT. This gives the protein CASSQDPLNQPQHF. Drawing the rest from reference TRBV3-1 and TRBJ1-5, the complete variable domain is DTAVSQTPKYLVTQMGNDKSIKCEQNLGHDTMYWYKQDSKKFLKIMFSYNNKELIINETVPNRFSPKSPDKAHLNLHINSLELGDSAVYFCASSQDPLNQPQHFGDGTRLSIL.

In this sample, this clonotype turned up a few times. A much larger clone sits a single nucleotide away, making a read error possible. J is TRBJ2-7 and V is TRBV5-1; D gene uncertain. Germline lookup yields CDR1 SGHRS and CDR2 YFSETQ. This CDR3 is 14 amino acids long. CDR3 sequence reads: CVSSLDLSVTEQYF. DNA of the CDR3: TGCGTCAGCAGCTTGGATCTGTCCGTAACCGAGCAGTACTTC.

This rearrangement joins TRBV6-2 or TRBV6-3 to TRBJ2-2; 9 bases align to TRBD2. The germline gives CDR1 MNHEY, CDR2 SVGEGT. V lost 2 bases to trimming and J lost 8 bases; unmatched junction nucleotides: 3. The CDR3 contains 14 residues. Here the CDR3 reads CASSYLGLAGELFF. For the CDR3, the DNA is TGTGCCAGCAGTTACCTCGGACTAGCGGGGGAGCTGTTTTTT.

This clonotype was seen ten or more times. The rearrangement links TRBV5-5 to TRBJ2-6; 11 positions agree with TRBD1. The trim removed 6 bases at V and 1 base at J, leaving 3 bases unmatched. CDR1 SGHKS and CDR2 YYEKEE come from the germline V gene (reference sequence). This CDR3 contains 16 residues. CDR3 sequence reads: CASTDRGQSGANVLTF. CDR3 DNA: TGTGCCAGCACGGACAGGGGGCAATCTGGGGCCAACGTCCTGACTTTC.

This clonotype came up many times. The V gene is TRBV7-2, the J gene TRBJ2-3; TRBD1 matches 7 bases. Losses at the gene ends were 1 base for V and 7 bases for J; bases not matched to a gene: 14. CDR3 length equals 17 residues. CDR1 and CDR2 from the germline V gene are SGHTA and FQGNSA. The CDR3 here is CASSLERGGNPPYTQYF. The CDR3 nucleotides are TGTGCCAGCAGCTTAGAGAGAGGGGGCAATCCCCCATATACGCAGTATTTT.

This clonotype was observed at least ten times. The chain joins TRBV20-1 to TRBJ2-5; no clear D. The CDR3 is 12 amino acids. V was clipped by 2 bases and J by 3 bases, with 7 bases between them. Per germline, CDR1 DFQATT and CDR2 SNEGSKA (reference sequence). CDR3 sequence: CSARHLEETQYF. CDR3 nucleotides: TGCAGTGCTAGACACCTGGAAGAGACCCAGTACTTC.

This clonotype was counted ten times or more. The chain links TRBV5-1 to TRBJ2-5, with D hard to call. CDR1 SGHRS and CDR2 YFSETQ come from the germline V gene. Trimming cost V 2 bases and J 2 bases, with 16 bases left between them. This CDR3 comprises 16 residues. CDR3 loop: CASSLFSDGPQETQYF. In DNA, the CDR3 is TGCGCCAGCAGCTTATTTTCGGACGGGCCTCAAGAGACCCAGTACTTC.

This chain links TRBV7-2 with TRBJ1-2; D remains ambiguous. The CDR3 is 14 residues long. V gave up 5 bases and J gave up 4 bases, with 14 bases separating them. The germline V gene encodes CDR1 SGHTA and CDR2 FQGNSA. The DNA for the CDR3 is TGTGCCAGCAGCCCTGGTGGAGGGAGCTATGGCTACACCTTC. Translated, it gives CASSPGGGSYGYTF.

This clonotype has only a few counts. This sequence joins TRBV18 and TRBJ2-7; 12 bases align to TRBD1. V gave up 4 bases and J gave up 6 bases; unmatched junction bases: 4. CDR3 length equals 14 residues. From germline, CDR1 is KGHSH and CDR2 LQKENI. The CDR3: CASSQGTGGFEQYF. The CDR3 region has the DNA TGTGCCAGCTCACAGGGGACAGGGGGCTTCGAGCAGTACTTC.

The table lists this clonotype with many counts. CDR3 nucleotides: TGCAGCGAGCCTGGGACAGACCCGAATGAGCAGTTCTTC. Its protein product is CSEPGTDPNEQFF. The V and J genes are TRBV29-1 and TRBJ2-1, with 7 bases matching TRBD1. This CDR3 has 13 amino acids. Germline CDR1 SQVTM, CDR2 ANQGSEA. Trimming removed 7 bases from V and 7 bases from J; junction bases left unmatched: 10.